The entry below gives a single TCR beta chain sequence along with its context. No cognate antigen has been identified for it. A much more abundant neighbour one base away suggests this may be a read error. The entry originates in a study of blood T cells in healthy people across ages (dated by TCRdb to the mid-2010s). For the study in its entirety: In model experiments, roughly one uniquely barcoded TCR beta cDNA molecule per two T cells was captured by template switching. To avoid experimental bias, donors of different ages were spread randomly across the sequencing lanes. Age-related changes in TCR beta repertoire diversity were measured in the study by deep sequencing normalized with unique cDNA molecular identifiers. The donors were split into four age groups: young (average around 15 years), middle-aged (roughly 39), aged (about 56) and long-lived (roughly 77). For two donors (one aged 18 to 30 and one aged 80 or older), the study analyzed two additional independent replicas of 1 million unique cDNA reads from the same blood draw. What the research found in general, with its limitations: There was a strong correlation between observed TCR beta diversity and the percentage of naive T cells measured by flow cytometry. Because profiling used bulk unsorted PBMCs, naive and antigen-experienced compartments could not be compared conclusively. Because donor CMV infection status was unknown, age-related changes in expanded clonotypes were potentially confounded. Observed TCR beta diversity per million T cells fell roughly linearly with age, and a significant reduction was already apparent by age roughly 40. The long-lived group showed more naive CD4+ T cells, fewer expanded clones and increased TCR diversity than the aged group, suggesting age selection. Estimates of total diversity based on one million sequenced T cells were considered lower bounds and underestimates.

The donors were some 36 Caucasian individuals from Russia, aged 6 to 90 years, who were systemically healthy. Each donor gave around 9.9 milliliters of peripheral blood, collected into EDTA-treated Vacutainer tubes. Ficoll-Paque density-gradient centrifugation was used to isolate PBMCs, with at least 6 million per sample. Total RNA was extracted from PBMCs with Trizol reagent, with at least 5 micrograms obtained per sample. Naive CD45RAhigh/CD27high T cell percentages were measured by flow cytometry on a PBMC aliquot from every donor. Including the terminal cysteine and phenylalanine, the CDR3 comprises 16 residues. This entry keeps only the CDR3 DNA: 48 bases, framed from base 1. The germline V gene specifies MDHEN as CDR1 and SYDVKM as CDR2. V lost 2 bases and J lost 11 bases, and the count of bases not matched to a germline gene is 14. The library was made by 5' RACE. Sequencing was carried out with an Illumina HiSeq 2500. A second roughly 6 to 11 cycle PCR used a sample-barcoded 5' primer and a J-beta primer mix. A unique molecular identifier was introduced onto each TCR beta cDNA molecule by a template-switch 5' adaptor carrying 12 random nucleotides. Each sample yielded at least 3 million CDR3-containing paired-end reads. First-strand cDNA was synthesized from all RNA with the Mint cDNA synthesis kit, primed by a TRBC-specific oligonucleotide. After uracil-DNA glycosylase treatment, a first 18-cycle PCR used universal primers M1SS and BC2_uni_R on all cDNA. In the authors' own workflow: Normalization of each sample was performed by random selection of 1 million high-quality reads, each carrying a distinct molecular identifier. Reads with shared molecular identifiers were discarded instead of being binned into consensus sequences. MiTCR, with a Q25 quality threshold and the strictest error-elimination algorithm, was used for CDR3 identification, clonotype clustering and error correction. A nonparametric unseen species model using Euler transformation provided a lower-bound estimate of total TCR beta diversity. TCRdb reanalyzed the raw reads on its own, using fastp at Q25 for trimming and MiXCR for clone calling, and kept in-frame beta chains. Rows with a matching CDR3 protein are joined into one entry that keeps the most common DNA and genes. None of the V and J calls come from the authors' own analysis; TCRdb made them. The table for this sample lists some 780,000 distinct CDR3 sequences; more than 50% of them were counted only once. 20% to 30% of the sample belongs to the ten largest clones.

Sequencing was performed on blood. The sequence was collected from a middle-aged man in good health. Here the chain combines TRBV28 and TRBJ2-5; TRBD1 aligns with 10 central bases. The CDR3 protein is CASSLRGTGARNEQYF. The DNA reads TGTGCCAGCAGTTTACGGGGGACAGGGGCGCGTAATGAGCAGTACTTC.